This is a list of T cell receptor beta chains from one sample in a study of T cell responses to AZD1222 COVID-19 vaccine. This table comes from immunoSEQ multiplex PCR, and its TCRdb copy is limited to in-frame clones, with some not included. The profile covers under 110,000 clones, with around nine tenths appearing a single time and roughly 1.4% taken by the ten largest. The material sequenced was peripheral blood, taken on day 0 of AZD1222 vaccination. These receptors all come from an adult in good health. Both conserved end residues are part of each CDR3. D genes are given only for firm matches. Clone size is shown for a subset of rows, as once, few, many or a class of expanded clone.

v_gene	j_gene	abundance	d_gene	CDR3aa	CDR3nt
TRBV6-5	TRBJ1-1	.	.	CASMIQGPYTEAFF	TGTGCCAGCATGATTCAGGGGCCCTACACTGAAGCTTTCTTT
TRBV3-1/TRBV3-2	TRBJ1-1	.	.	CASSQEGSGNTEAFF	TGTGCCAGCAGCCAAGAGGGGTCAGGAAACACTGAAGCTTTCTTT
TRBV23-1	TRBJ1-2	.	.	CASSQSLGYTF	TGCGCCAGCAGTCAATCGCTCGGCTACACCTTC
TRBV6-5	TRBJ1-3	.	.	CASSTDSEGNTIYF	TGTGCCAGCAGTACGGACAGCGAGGGAAACACCATATATTTT
TRBV14	TRBJ1-2	.	TRBD1	CASSQYPTGGAGSNYGYTF	TGTGCCAGCAGCCAATACCCCACAGGGGGCGCCGGATCTAACTATGGCTACACCTTC
TRBV7-2	TRBJ2-1	.	TRBD1	CASSQDRASHEQFF	TGTGCCAGCAGCCAGGACAGGGCGTCGCATGAGCAGTTCTTC
TRBV10-2	TRBJ2-2	.	.	CASSDGSTGELFF	TGCGCCAGCAGTGATGGGAGCACCGGGGAGCTGTTTTTT
TRBV5-1	TRBJ1-2	.	TRBD1	CASSGGQGAPGYTF	TGCGCCAGCAGCGGGGGACAGGGGGCGCCGGGCTACACCTTC
TRBV6-5	TRBJ1-1	.	.	CASSSGRPPAFF	TGTGCCAGCAGTTCGGGCAGGCCCCCCGCTTTCTTT
TRBV6-2/TRBV6-3	TRBJ1-1	.	TRBD1	CASSPGTGRLTLLNTEAFF	TGTGCCAGCAGCCCCGGGACAGGGCGTCTGACGCTTCTGAACACTGAAGCTTTCTTT
TRBV9	TRBJ1-2	.	TRBD1	CASSGQGRTYGGYTF	TGTGCCAGCAGCGGACAGGGGCGGACGTATGGTGGCTACACCTTC
TRBV2	TRBJ2-7	.	.	CASSELGEQYF	TGTGCCAGCAGTGAGTTGGGGGAGCAGTACTTC
TRBV2	TRBJ2-7	.	.	CASRGLPYEQYF	TGTGCCAGCAGAGGACTGCCTTACGAGCAGTACTTC
TRBV6-7	TRBJ2-7	.	.	CASSYSRIGVHEQYF	TGTGCCAGCAGTTACTCCCGCATTGGGGTCCACGAGCAGTACTTC
TRBV7-9	TRBJ2-2	.	TRBD1	CASGDSSNTGELFF	TGTGCCAGCGGGGACAGTTCGAACACCGGGGAGCTGTTTTTT
TRBV28	TRBJ1-1	.	TRBD1	CASRRQGESFF	TGTGCCAGCAGGAGGCAGGGGGAATCTTTCTTT
TRBV11-2	TRBJ1-2	few	TRBD1	CASSFGPGQVYTF	TGTGCCAGCAGCTTCGGCCCGGGACAGGTATACACCTTC
TRBV12-2	TRBJ2-4	.	.	CASLTGVGAKNIQYF	TGTGCAAGCCTTACGGGGGTTGGGGCCAAAAACATTCAGTACTTC
TRBV4-1	TRBJ1-1	.	.	CASSQDDPYLGEAFF	TGCGCCAGCAGCCAAGACGACCCGTACTTAGGGGAAGCTTTCTTT
TRBV2	TRBJ1-1	.	.	CASSEGQPHEAFF	TGTGCCAGCAGTGAGGGACAACCCCATGAAGCTTTCTTT
TRBV5-1	TRBJ1-5	once	.	CASSLRGGADQPQHF	TGCGCCAGCAGCTTGAGGGGGGGCGCGGACCAGCCCCAGCATTTT
TRBV5-1	TRBJ2-7	.	TRBD1	CASSGQGAYEQYF	TGCGCCAGCAGTGGGCAGGGGGCCTACGAGCAGTACTTC
TRBV12-3/TRBV12-4	TRBJ2-1	few	TRBD1	CASSLGQGYEQFF	TGTGCCAGCAGTTTGGGACAGGGGTATGAGCAGTTCTTC
TRBV6-5	TRBJ1-1	few	.	CASSTFKTEAFF	TGTGCCAGCAGTACCTTTAAAACTGAAGCTTTCTTT
TRBV5-4	TRBJ1-1	.	.	CASSSGGDYTEAFF	TGTGCCAGCAGCTCGGGGGGGGACTACACTGAAGCTTTCTTT
TRBV11-1	TRBJ1-1	.	.	CASSNQAVGTEAFF	TGTGCCAGCAGCAACCAGGCCGTGGGAACTGAAGCTTTCTTT
TRBV7-9	TRBJ1-3	.	.	CASSIAGDSGNTIYF	TGTGCCAGCAGTATAGCAGGGGATTCTGGAAACACCATATATTTT
TRBV19	TRBJ1-6	once	TRBD1	CASSEGALHSPLHF	TGTGCCTCTTCGGAGGGGGCGCTTCATTCACCCCTCCACTTT
TRBV7-2	TRBJ1-2	.	.	CASSHSMFSGTGNYGYTF	TGTGCCAGCAGCCATTCTATGTTCTCTGGAACTGGTAACTATGGCTACACCTTC
TRBV19	TRBJ1-1	.	.	CASSIGLSAEAFF	TGTGCCAGTAGTATAGGGCTTTCCGCTGAAGCTTTCTTT
TRBV12-5	TRBJ1-2	once	TRBD1	CASGFRPGQGAFNYGYTF	TGTGCTAGTGGTTTCAGACCTGGACAGGGGGCTTTTAACTATGGCTACACCTTC
TRBV9	TRBJ2-5	.	.	CASSVLQETQYF	TGTGCCAGCAGCGTGCTCCAAGAGACCCAGTACTTC
TRBV5-4	TRBJ2-3	.	.	CASSLGLGGERGDTQYF	TGTGCCAGCAGCTTGGGATTAGGCGGGGAGAGAGGAGATACGCAGTATTTT
TRBV5-1	TRBJ1-1	.	.	CASSSPTDNTEAFF	TGCGCCAGCAGCTCGCCCACAGATAACACTGAAGCTTTCTTT
TRBV24-1	TRBJ2-3	.	TRBD1	CATSDPGTGESTDTQYF	TGTGCCACCAGTGACCCCGGGACAGGCGAATCCACAGATACGCAGTATTTT
TRBV19	TRBJ1-1	.	.	CASSIDRAELNTEAFF	TGTGCCAGTAGTATAGATCGGGCAGAACTTAACACTGAAGCTTTCTTT
TRBV5-1	TRBJ2-2	.	.	CAITDTLTGELFF	TGCGCCATCACCGACACTCTAACCGGGGAGCTGTTTTTT
TRBV28	TRBJ1-2	.	.	CASASSYGYTF	TGTGCCAGCGCAAGCTCATATGGCTACACCTTC
TRBV6-5	TRBJ2-1	.	.	CASSYGPGIHEQFF	TGTGCCAGCAGTTACGGGCCGGGGATCCATGAGCAGTTCTTC
TRBV9	TRBJ1-2	.	TRBD1	CASSLGQGAYYGYTF	TGTGCCAGCAGCCTTGGACAGGGGGCATACTATGGCTACACCTTC
TRBV7-9	TRBJ1-4	.	.	CASSLEGGKLFF	TGTGCCAGCAGCTTAGAAGGGGGAAAACTGTTTTTT